Listed below are T cell receptor beta chains from one sample, sequenced in a study of blood T cell repertoires in COVID-19. Some clones are missing from TCRdb's copy, which holds only in-frame ones; the method was immunoSEQ multiplex PCR. The sample comprises about 290,000 clones, roughly nine tenths of which are singletons, and 1.7% rests with the top ten. Sequenced sample: PBMCs or T cells enriched from blood (not recorded which). The receptors stem from a woman aged 40 to 55 who had recovered from COVID-19. The CDR3 runs from the conserved cysteine through the conserved F or W. The order of the fields is V gene, D gene, clone size, J gene, CDR3 DNA, CDR3 protein. A D gene is named only where the DNA matches it firmly. Not every row has a clone size; where given, it reads once, few, many or a size class.

v_call: TRBV27
d_call: TRBD2
clone_size: -
j_call: TRBJ2-1
cdr3_nt: TGTGCCAGCAGCCTTGCCCCGGGACTAGCCAACAATGAGCAGTTCTTC
cdr3_aa: CASSLAPGLANNEQFF

v_call: TRBV11-1
d_call: -
clone_size: -
j_call: TRBJ2-3
cdr3_nt: TGTGCCGCGGTCGGGAACACAGATACGCAGTATTTT
cdr3_aa: CAAVGNTDTQYF

v_call: TRBV24-1
d_call: TRBD1
clone_size: -
j_call: TRBJ2-1
cdr3_nt: TGTGCCACCAGTGATTCGGGACAGGGTATCGATGAGCAGTTCTTC
cdr3_aa: CATSDSGQGIDEQFF

v_call: TRBV29-1
d_call: -
clone_size: -
j_call: TRBJ1-1
cdr3_nt: TGCAGCGTATTCAGTATCACTGAAGCTTTCTTT
cdr3_aa: CSVFSITEAFF

v_call: TRBV12-3/TRBV12-4
d_call: -
clone_size: -
j_call: TRBJ2-2
cdr3_nt: TGTGCCAGCAGCGGTGGGGCAACCGGGGAGCTGTTTTTT
cdr3_aa: CASSGGATGELFF

v_call: TRBV7-9
d_call: TRBD1
clone_size: few
j_call: TRBJ1-1
cdr3_nt: TGTGCCAGCACTACAGGGGGCACTGAAGCTTTCTTT
cdr3_aa: CASTTGGTEAFF

v_call: TRBV7-9
d_call: -
clone_size: many
j_call: TRBJ2-7
cdr3_nt: TGTGCCAGCAGCTTAGGGGACTCTCCTTCAGGGTACTTC
cdr3_aa: CASSLGDSPSGYF

v_call: TRBV5-5
d_call: -
clone_size: -
j_call: TRBJ1-1
cdr3_nt: TGTGCCAGCAGCCGCAGACAGACGAACACTGAAGCTTTCTTT
cdr3_aa: CASSRRQTNTEAFF

v_call: TRBV6-5
d_call: -
clone_size: -
j_call: TRBJ1-6
cdr3_nt: TGTGCCAGCAGTTACCCGGGATCTAATTCACCCCTCCACTTT
cdr3_aa: CASSYPGSNSPLHF

v_call: TRBV5-1
d_call: TRBD2
clone_size: -
j_call: TRBJ2-2
cdr3_nt: TGCGCCAGCAGCGGGACTAGCGAACCGAACACCGGGGAGCTGTTTTTT
cdr3_aa: CASSGTSEPNTGELFF

v_call: TRBV30
d_call: -
clone_size: -
j_call: TRBJ2-2
cdr3_nt: TGTGCCTGGAGCACCCGAGCCACAGGTTGGGGCACCGGGGAGCTGTTTTTT
cdr3_aa: CAWSTRATGWGTGELFF

v_call: TRBV4-1
d_call: -
clone_size: -
j_call: TRBJ2-1
cdr3_nt: TGCGCCAGCAGCCAAATGGGTTTGCGGAGGCCGCGCTACAATGAGCAGTTCTTC
cdr3_aa: CASSQMGLRRPRYNEQFF

v_call: TRBV9
d_call: -
clone_size: -
j_call: TRBJ1-2
cdr3_nt: TGTGCCAGCAGCGTAGGGGCAGTAGACTATGGCTACACCTTC
cdr3_aa: CASSVGAVDYGYTF

v_call: TRBV7-8
d_call: -
clone_size: -
j_call: TRBJ2-6
cdr3_nt: TGTGCCAGCAGCTTAGGTGCTAAAGGGGAAGGGTCTGGGGCCAACGTCCTGACTTTC
cdr3_aa: CASSLGAKGEGSGANVLTF